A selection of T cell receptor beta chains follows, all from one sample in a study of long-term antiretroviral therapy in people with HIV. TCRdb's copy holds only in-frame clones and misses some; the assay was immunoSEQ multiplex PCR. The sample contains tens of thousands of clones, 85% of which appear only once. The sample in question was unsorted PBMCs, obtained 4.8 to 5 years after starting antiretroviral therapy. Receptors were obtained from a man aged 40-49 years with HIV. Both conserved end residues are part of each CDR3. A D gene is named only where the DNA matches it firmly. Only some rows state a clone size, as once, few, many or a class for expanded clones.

CASTTLLPNQPQHF	TGTGCCAGCACTACCCTCTTACCCAATCAGCCCCAGCATTTT	few	TRBJ1-5	.	TRBV28
CASSLAGVKTSYEQYF	TGTGCCAGCAGCTTAGCGGGCGTCAAGACGAGCTACGAGCAGTACTTC	few	TRBJ2-7	.	TRBV7-9
CAWNRRRQEGEKLFF	TGTGCCTGGAACAGAAGGCGGCAGGAGGGTGAAAAACTGTTTTTT	.	TRBJ1-4	.	TRBV30
CASSLTGSNQPQHF	TGTGCCAGCAGCCTGACAGGGAGCAATCAGCCCCAGCATTTT	.	TRBJ1-5	TRBD1	TRBV9
CASSPTVSNEKLFF	TGTGCCAGCAGCCCGACAGTTAGTAATGAAAAACTGTTTTTT	.	TRBJ1-4	.	TRBV11-2
CASSPGQGAVELFF	TGTGCCAGCAGCCCCGGGCAGGGGGCAGTGGAGCTGTTTTTT	.	TRBJ2-2	TRBD1	TRBV9
CASSLAVGSTQETQYF	TGTGCCAGCAGCTTGGCCGTGGGGAGTACCCAAGAGACCCAGTACTTC	.	TRBJ2-5	.	TRBV5-6
CASSQDLRLSPFF	TGCGCCAGCAGCCAAGATTTACGTCTTTCCCCGTTTTTT	.	TRBJ1-4	.	TRBV4-1
CSVSFADTQYF	TGCAGCGTTAGTTTCGCAGATACGCAGTATTTT	.	TRBJ2-3	.	TRBV29-1
CASKYNEKLFF	TGTGCCAGCAAATATAATGAAAAACTGTTTTTT	.	TRBJ1-4	.	TRBV6-5
CASSVGLILGDTQYF	TGTGCCAGCAGTGTCGGTCTCATACTCGGAGATACGCAGTATTTT	.	TRBJ2-3	.	TRBV27
CASSPGLSDTQYF	TGTGCCAGCAGTCCTGGTCTGTCCGATACGCAGTATTTT	.	TRBJ2-3	.	TRBV11-3
CSGSSGETQYF	TGCAGCGGATCTAGCGGAGAGACCCAGTACTTC	.	TRBJ2-5	TRBD2	TRBV29-1
CASGLGGTGANVLTF	TGTGCTAGTGGTTTGGGGGGTACCGGGGCCAACGTCCTGACTTTC	.	TRBJ2-6	.	TRBV12-5
CASSVVRKQTQETQYF	TGTGCCAGCAGCGTAGTTCGTAAGCAGACACAAGAGACCCAGTACTTC	.	TRBJ2-5	.	TRBV9
CASSLRQASSYEQYF	TGTGCCAGCAGTTTAAGGCAGGCGAGCTCCTACGAGCAGTACTTC	.	TRBJ2-7	.	TRBV27
CASSPRGTGELFF	TGTGCCAGCAGTCCCAGGGGGACCGGGGAGCTGTTTTTT	.	TRBJ2-2	TRBD1	TRBV27
CASSPGQITTPDGAAQYF	TGCGCCAGCAGTCCAGGACAGATCACGACACCCGACGGGGCGGCCCAGTACTTC	.	TRBJ2-5	.	TRBV23-1
CASSPRTIRTVGDTEAFF	TGTGCCAGCAGCCCTAGAACGATTAGGACAGTTGGAGACACTGAAGCTTTCTTT	.	TRBJ1-1	.	TRBV5-6
CASSFGLALWDEQFF	TGTGCCAGCAGTTTCGGACTAGCGCTTTGGGATGAGCAGTTCTTC	.	TRBJ2-1	TRBD2	TRBV2
CASSELAGYTDTQYF	TGTGCCAGCAGCGAACTAGCGGGGTACACAGATACGCAGTATTTT	.	TRBJ2-3	TRBD2	TRBV25-1
CASSLRKALRGGLRGQGADTQYF	TGTGCCAGCAGCTTAAGAAAGGCGCTGAGAGGGGGTCTGCGTGGACAGGGCGCAGATACGCAGTATTTT	.	TRBJ2-3	TRBD1	TRBV7-3
CASSEGGVPDTQYF	TGTGCCAGCAGTGAAGGAGGGGTCCCAGATACGCAGTATTTT	.	TRBJ2-3	.	TRBV6-5
CASSLAPGGPKNIQYF	TGTGCCAGCAGCTTAGCGCCAGGGGGACCCAAAAACATTCAGTACTTC	.	TRBJ2-4	TRBD1	TRBV7-9
CASSPDTGNTIYF	TGTGCCAGCAGCCCGGACACCGGAAACACCATATATTTT	.	TRBJ1-3	.	TRBV7-9
CASSPTRWGANVLTF	TGTGCCAGTAGTCCCACAAGGTGGGGGGCCAACGTCCTGACTTTC	.	TRBJ2-6	.	TRBV19
CASTFHGDQPQHF	TGTGCCAGCACGTTCCACGGAGATCAGCCCCAGCATTTT	.	TRBJ1-5	.	TRBV6-1
CATSRDYRGLLSSYNEQFF	TGTGCCACCAGCAGAGATTACAGGGGTCTCTTAAGCTCCTACAATGAGCAGTTCTTC	once	TRBJ2-1	TRBD1	TRBV15
CASSLVGPVPPLHF	TGTGCCAGCAGCTTAGTCGGCCCCGTCCCACCCCTCCACTTT	.	TRBJ1-6	.	TRBV7-8